This TCR beta chain was captured by sequencing in a study of shared clonotypes between healthy human individuals (dated by TCRdb to about 2020). The study in broad terms: Two women and a few men aged 18 to 49 years were included in the cohort. For each donor, CD4 naive and CD4 memory were each given three plates, CD8 naive was given two plates, and CD8 memory was given one plate. To estimate repertoire size and how much clonotype sharing occurs between individuals, the study deeply sequenced the blood TCR repertoires of about five healthy adults. Libraries were prepared and TCR repertoires were sequenced by different laboratories using diverse techniques, in order to increase sequencing depth and limit assay-specific biases. Each donor's leukapheresis produced roughly between roughly 0.85 and 9.5 billion PBMCs. Points the paper makes about the study in general: Based on pairwise subsampling, the degree of clonotype sharing among donors was expected to be affected by sequencing depth. The small number of donors limited the genetic and exposure-history diversity represented. Sampling was restricted to blood, and TCR repertoires in tissue are likely to differ from TCR repertoires in blood. Estimated clonotype richness was generally larger for naive than for memory subsets. Compared with non-shared clonotypes, clonotypes shared by all four sorted-subset donors had higher generation probabilities. About 5% of naive CD4, around 3.5% of naive CD8, 2.3% of memory CD4, and approximately 0.39% of memory CD8 clonotypes were shared across four donors. Rarefaction of sorted-subset datasets indicated incomplete sequencing despite the large sequencing depth.

V is clipped by 6 bases and J by 0 bases, and the sequence between their germline boundaries is 8 bases long. CDR1 and CDR2 were assigned from the germline V gene (reference sequence) as LNHDA and SQIVND. Measured from the cysteine to the phenylalanine, the CDR3 is 14 residues long. CDR3 DNA is the only sequence kept; it has 42 bases, read in frame from the first base. Healthy HIV-negative adults with no recently reported acute infections or vaccinations were included as donors. Only Caucasian adults living in Nashville, Tennessee, USA were represented among the donors. CD4+ T cells were enriched through magnetic negative selection, after which naive cells were positively selected on CD45RA and the remaining negative fraction served as the memory subset. After blood collection by leukapheresis, PBMCs were isolated using Ficoll-Histopaque density gradient centrifugation and then cryopreserved in the vapor phase of liquid nitrogen. Purity and quantity of every magnetically sorted T cell population were checked by analytical flow cytometry. Each sorted fraction had its genomic DNA isolated and then quantified by UV absorbance on a Nanodrop 2000c.

With respect to this clone: Its antigen remains unidentified. No much larger clone is present one base from it, and per-base qualities are unavailable. Other DNA sequences from this sample encode an identical CDR3 as well.

Using the deep immunoSEQ assay, TCR CDR3 regions were amplified from genomic DNA by multiplex PCR. Extracted genomic DNA from each cell subset was distributed evenly across all wells of several immunoSEQ 96-well plates, and each plate was treated as a replicate. For sorted subsets, roughly 200 ng of genomic DNA, equivalent to roughly 30,000 T cell genomes, went into each replicate PCR. Purified libraries were measured with a Qubit 3.0 fluorometer, size-checked on a Bioanalyzer 2100, and measured again with the KAPA Library Quantification kit. A separate single-read 150-cycle Illumina NextSeq 550 flow cell was used to sequence each immunoSEQ 96-well plate. On the study's bioinformatics: Because the immunoSEQ output included only junctional sequences and no quality scores, the filtering could not be the same as the filtering used for full-length reads. To assign V/J genes and CDR3, sequences were annotated using PyIR, a Python wrapper for IgBLAST v1.9, with IMGT germline references. Reads were removed for weak V/J assignments (E-value above 1e-6), missing CDR3, stop codons, out-of-frame junctions, or ambiguous translated residues. V3J clonotypes were defined by identical inferred V gene, J gene, and CDR3 amino acid sequence. Percentage overlap between repertoires was calculated by dividing the number of shared unique clonotypes by the size of the smaller repertoire. Repertoire richness was assessed with RTK rarefaction, the Chao1 estimator, and Recon v2.1 estimates of unobserved clonotypes. For all TCRbeta clonotypes obtained by the gDNA method from four donors, generation probabilities were computed with OLGA. The source is immuneACCESS, and TCRdb retained only in-frame sequences with V and J called. Part of the clones is not carried over; for the studies checked, unresolved V genes explain less than half of this, and the remainder is unexplained. The V and J calls and clone size were taken over from that table, and D and trimming were inferred from the DNA. The sample contains about 1.5 million clones, roughly 96% of them found a single time. 1.2% of the sample lies in the top ten.

The TCR originated in a man aged 25-40 years in good health. Input material: naive CD4+ T cells sorted from blood. Explained via the paper, the cell subset or site label denotes: CD45RA+ positively selected. The chain employs TRBV19 and TRBJ1-4; the D gene cannot be resolved reliably. The CDR3 reads as follows: CASSPGTTNEKLFF. The DNA sequence is as follows: TGTGCCAGTAGCCCCGGGACAACTAATGAAAAACTGTTTTTT. The variable domain in full, with residues beyond the CDR3 obtained from the reference TRBV19 and TRBJ1-4 genes, is DGGITQSPKYLFRKEGQNVTLSCEQNLNHDAMYWYRQDPGQGLRLIYYSQIVNDFQKGDIAEGYSVSREKKESFPLTVTSAQKNPTAFYLCASSPGTTNEKLFFGSGTQLSVL.